This TCR beta chain appears in the sequencing data of a study of PD-1 blockade in classical Hodgkin lymphoma. General study points: It was reported that newly diagnosed patients had less baseline TCR diversity than healthy donors. Significant TCR diversity gains by C4D1 occurred in CD4+ but not CD8+ cells. The baseline diversity of complete responders showed similarity to that of newly diagnosed patients.

The CDR3 covers 14 residues. Per germline, CDR1 SGHTA and CDR2 FQGNSA. Trimming removed 4 bases from V and 9 bases from J, with 17 bases in between. Brentuximab vedotin exposure varied among the patients, all of whom had relapsed after autologous stem cell transplantation. Of note for this clone: Its antigen remains unidentified.

Only in-frame clones appear in the TCRdb table, and some are missing; sequencing was by immunoSEQ multiplex PCR. The table includes approximately 150,000 clones, about 78% detected once. The starting material was peripheral blood mononuclear cells (PBMCs), obtained before the second cycle of nivolumab. This clonotype originated in a human donor with classical Hodgkin lymphoma. V usage is TRBV7-2 and J usage is TRBJ2-3; either TRBD1 or TRBD2 may supply D (5 bases each). The CDR3 bases are TGTGCCAGCAGCTCCTCCGGGGCCATAGAGACGCAGTATTTT. Translation gives CASSSSGAIETQYF.